The T cell receptor (beta chain) described here comes from a study of graft-versus-host responses after intestinal transplantation. In the case of this clone: What it binds is unknown.

CDR3 length: 17 amino acids. V was pared by 3 bases and J by 7 bases, with 13 bases of the junction left unmatched. The germline CDR1 and CDR2 sequences are SEHNR and FQNEAQ (reference sequence). Here immunoSEQ multiplex PCR was the method, and the copy in TCRdb shows in-frame clones only, minus some. The data hold around 99,000 clones, with roughly 90% observed a single time. The source material was unstimulated CD4+ T cells sorted from spleen or lymph node cells, sampled before transplant. This receptor was identified in a human donor who was the organ donor for an intestinal transplant. The V and J genes are TRBV7-9 and TRBJ2-1; 9 bases align to TRBD2. CDR3 region: CASSLRAPSGGLNEQFF. The CDR3 DNA is TGTGCCAGCAGCTTGAGGGCGCCAAGCGGGGGGTTGAATGAGCAGTTCTTC. The entire variable domain, with the rest obtained from reference TRBV7-9 and TRBJ2-1, is as follows: DTGVSQNPRHKITKRGQNVTFRCDPISEHNRLYWYRQTLGQGPEFLTYFQNEAQLEKSRLLSDRFSAERPKGSFSTLEIQRTEQGDSAMYLCASSLRAPSGGLNEQFFGPGTRLTVL.